The 18 T cell receptor beta chains below all came from one sample that was sequenced in a study of T cells in women clearing cervical HPV infection. Only in-frame clones appear in the TCRdb table, and some are missing; sequencing was by immunoSEQ multiplex PCR. Its table lists around 40,000 clones. The source material was blood buffy coat. These receptors were taken from a woman aged 18 to 75 with a cervical HPV16 infection that either progressed to CIN3+ or cleared (not recorded which).

Regarding this clone: The read finishes 3 residues shy of the CDR3 end, and the germline J gene is used to complete it. J is TRBJ2-1 and V is TRBV20-1; maybe TRBD2 (5 bases). Germline values: CDR1 DFQATT, CDR2 SNEGSKA (reference sequence). This CDR3 has 14 residues. V was shortened by 3 bases and J by 9 bases, with 18 bases between the two germline ends. The CDR3 here is CSASQLVTPSEQFF. The CDR3 bases that were read are TGCAGTGCTAGTCAACTAGTGACTCCGAGTGAG.

On this clone itself: The DNA ends 3 residues before the CDR3 does, and the rest of the CDR3 is filled in from the germline J gene. V and J are TRBV19 and TRBJ1-6; possible D gene TRBD1, 5 bases. V gave up 3 bases and J gave up 8 bases, with 17 bases separating them. CDR3 length: 16 amino acids. Germline CDR1 LNHDA, CDR2 SQIVND (reference sequence). The CDR3 bases that were read are TGTGCCAGTAGTATGGTAAGGGGACTCCTCGATTCACCC. This translates into CASSMVRGLLDSP. The whole CDR3 reads CASSMVRGLLDSPLHF.

Details on this clone: The read ends 3 residues shy of where the CDR3 ends; the end is completed using the germline J gene. The sample carries other DNA sequences with the same CDR3. The rearrangement links TRBV12-3 or TRBV12-4 to TRBJ1-6; 9 bases agree with TRBD1. The CDR3 contains 16 residues. J was trimmed by 0 bases and V by 6 bases; bases with no gene match: 3. The CDR3 DNA, read in part, is TGTGCCAGCAGCCGGACAGGGGACTCCTATAATTCACCC. This codes for CASSRTGDSYNSP. The whole CDR3 reads CASSRTGDSYNSPLHF.

The CDR3: CASRPTGDGYTF. The DNA read from the CDR3 is TGTGCCAGCAGGCCCACAGGGGATGGC. The chain combines TRBV7-9 with TRBJ1-2, with 7 bases matching TRBD1. The read ends 3 residues before the CDR3 terminus; that terminus is restored from the germline J gene. Trimming removed 6 bases from V and 6 bases from J; junction bases left unmatched: 4. The germline V gene encodes CDR1 SEHNR and CDR2 FQNEAQ (reference sequence). The CDR3 runs to 12 residues.

With respect to this clone: The read stops 3 residues short of the end of the CDR3; the missing end is completed from the germline J gene. V usage is TRBV12-3 or TRBV12-4 and J usage is TRBJ1-1; TRBD1 agrees at 9 bases. The CDR3 extends over 16 amino acids. V dropped 1 base and J dropped 5; count of bases not matched to a gene: 8. CDR3 residues: CASSLVSGQGMTEAFF. The sequenced part of the CDR3 DNA is TGTGCCAGCAGTTTAGTGTCGGGACAGGGAATGACTGAA.

This clone counts as medium-sized by frequency. The CDR3 is cut off 3 residues early in the read; its end comes from the germline J gene. The V call is TRBV6-2 or TRBV6-3, the J call TRBJ2-2; 9 nucleotides line up with TRBD2. Germline CDR1 and CDR2: MNHEY and SVGEGT. V dropped 7 bases and J dropped 2; count of bases not matched to a gene: 2. This CDR3 spans 14 amino acids. Here the CDR3 reads CASKTSGNTGELFF. Incomplete CDR3 DNA: TGTGCCAGCAAGACTAGCGGTAACACCGGGGAG.

Points on this clone: The CDR3 end falls 3 residues outside the read, so it is completed with the germline J gene. This rearrangement joins TRBV5-1 to TRBJ1-2; 11 bases map to TRBD1. V trimming: 4 bases; J trimming: 0 bases; junction bases outside the gene matches: 8. Germline V gene lookup returns CDR1 SGHRS and CDR2 YFSETQ. The CDR3 spans 17 residues. The CDR3 spells CASSAGQGARANYGYTF. The CDR3 bases that were read are TGCGCCAGCAGCGCTGGACAGGGGGCGAGGGCTAACTATGGC. The whole variable domain, remainder taken from reference TRBV5-1 and TRBJ1-2, is KAGVTQTPRYLIKTRGQQVTLSCSPISGHRSVSWYQQTPGQGLQFLFEYFSETQRNKGNFPGRFSGRQFSNSRSEMNVSTLELGDSALYLCASSAGQGARANYGYTFGSGTRLTVV.

A remark on this clone: The read falls 3 residues short of the CDR3 end, and the missing part is taken from the germline J gene. The chain couples TRBV6-2 or TRBV6-3 to TRBJ1-6, with D unresolved. The CDR3 runs to 16 residues. Germline V gene data show CDR1 as MNHEY and CDR2 as SVGEGT. Deletions cut 2 bases from V and 7 bases from J, with 15 bases between. CDR3 protein: CASSYNRPTWNSPLHF. The CDR3 bases that were read are TGTGCCAGCAGTTACAACAGACCCACTTGGAATTCACCC.

About this clone itself: Coverage ceases 3 residues before the CDR3 finishes, and the germline J gene fills in the end. This chain links TRBV14 with TRBJ2-3; the match to TRBD1 covers 8 bases. Germline loops: CDR1 SGHDN, CDR2 FVKESK. J lost 6 bases, V lost 0 bases, and 2 bases had no gene match. This CDR3 has 14 residues. CDR3 in amino acids: CASSQDRGRDTQYF. The covered CDR3 bases are TGTGCCAGCAGCCAAGACAGGGGGCGGGATACG.

For this clone: Read sequence stops 3 residues before the CDR3 end, and the germline J gene provides the missing end. The V gene is TRBV28, the J gene TRBJ2-3; 9 bases fit TRBD2. Germline assignment: CDR1 MDHEN and CDR2 SYDVKM. Trimming removed 3 bases from V and 2 bases from J; junction bases left unmatched: 12. This CDR3 is 18 amino acids long. The part of the CDR3 DNA that was read is TGTGCCAGCAGTTTCAATACACCCGGGACTAGCTACACAGATACG. It encodes CASSFNTPGTSYTDT. The whole CDR3 protein reads CASSFNTPGTSYTDTQYF.

A remark on this clone: The CDR3 is cut off 3 residues early in the read; its end comes from the germline J gene. This chain joins TRBV20-1 and TRBJ1-5; 12 nucleotides align to TRBD1. The junction had 5 bases not matched to a gene; V was cut back by 3 bases and J by 5 bases. CDR1 DFQATT and CDR2 SNEGSKA come from the germline V gene (reference sequence). The CDR3 runs 15 residues. CDR3 loop: CSAREGQGAYQPQHF. CDR3 DNA (partial): TGCAGTGCTAGGGAGGGACAGGGGGCCTATCAGCCC.

A note on this clone: The read stops 3 residues short of the end of the CDR3; the missing end is completed from the germline J gene. The rearrangement links TRBV5-1 to TRBJ2-2; TRBD1 matches at 7 bases. Germline V gene sequence: CDR1 SGHRS, CDR2 YFSETQ. This CDR3 spans 15 amino acids. CDR3 residues: CASKGASQTNEKLFF. Partial CDR3 DNA: TGCGCCAGCAAGGGGGCTTCGCAGACAAATGAAAAG.

With respect to this clone: The read stops 3 residues short of the end of the CDR3; the missing end is completed from the germline J gene. The V and J genes are TRBV20-1 and TRBJ2-5; D ambiguous. Trimming left V 0 bases short and J 5 bases short, with 10 bases between. Germline assignment: CDR1 DFQATT and CDR2 SNEGSKA (reference sequence). CDR3 size: 13 residues. Partial CDR3 DNA: TGCAGTGCTAGAGACTCAAAAGGGGAGACC. Encoded protein: CSARDSKGET. The CDR3 in its entirety is CSARDSKGETQYF.

With respect to this clone: The CDR3 is cut off 3 residues early in the read; its end comes from the germline J gene. The gene calls are TRBV11-2 and TRBJ2-4; D is unclear. This CDR3 spans 12 amino acids. Germline V lookup: CDR1 SGHAT, CDR2 FQNNGV. CDR3 DNA, as far as it was read: TGTGCCAGCAGCTTCCAGGCCTCGGCT. Protein product: CASSFQASA. The whole CDR3 reads CASSFQASAQYF.

The CDR3 region is CASTLVQGATGELFF. The CDR3 bases that were read are TGTGCCAGCACGCTCGTCCAGGGGGCCACCGGGGAG. The rearrangement links TRBV7-2 to TRBJ2-2; 8 nucleotides agree with TRBD1. The missing CDR3 end, 3 residues past where the read stops, is filled in from the germline J gene. The junction had 8 bases not matched to a gene; V was cut back by 7 bases and J by 4 bases. Germline values: CDR1 SGHTA, CDR2 FQGNSA. This CDR3 comprises 15 residues.

About this clone itself: Read data end 3 residues before the CDR3 end; the end is taken from the germline J gene. The V gene is TRBV4-2, the J gene TRBJ1-6, with D tentatively TRBD1 (6 bases). This CDR3 region has 16 residues. The germline CDR1 and CDR2 sequences are LGHNA and YNFKEQ. V was pared by 4 bases and J by 7 bases, with 17 bases between. Partial CDR3 DNA: TGTGCCAGCAGCCCTGCCCAGGGGATTGAAAATTCACCC. Its protein product is CASSPAQGIENSP. The complete CDR3 reads CASSPAQGIENSPLHF.

The CDR3 spells CALRGGPSGLVYNEQFF. CDR3 DNA, as far as it was read: TGTGCCCTCCGCGGGGGTCCTAGCGGCTTAGTCTACAATGAG. The chain combines TRBV2 with TRBJ2-1; TRBD2 matches at 7 bases. Sequencing ends 3 residues short of the CDR3 end; the germline J gene provides the rest. CDR1 SNHLY and CDR2 FYNNEI come from the germline V gene. The junction had 19 bases not matched to a gene; V was cut back by 11 bases and J by 3 bases. The CDR3 covers 17 residues.

Remarks on this clone: The read ends 3 residues early relative to the CDR3; the germline J gene fills the gap. The chain carries TRBV18 and TRBJ1-1; D gene unclear. CDR3 length: 16 residues. Germline CDR1 KGHSH, CDR2 LQKENI. Between the trimmed V and J ends, which lost 1 base and 1 base, there was a span of 13 bases. Incomplete CDR3 DNA: TGTGCCAGCTCACCACAGAATAGACAACAGAACACTGAA. Translated, it gives CASSPQNRQQNTE. The entire CDR3 protein reads CASSPQNRQQNTEAFF.